What follows is one T cell receptor (beta chain) and its context. This sample stems from a study of blood T cell repertoires in COVID-19. About the research overall: Whether acute or convalescent, the COVID-19 samples came from the United States, Italy and Spain. Sources were T cells, B-cell-depleted T cells, or PBMCs; the material itself was cDNA or gDNA.

Original handling: Reference gene primer amplification yielded estimated nucleated cell counts. TCRdb's copy holds only in-frame clones and misses some; the assay was immunoSEQ multiplex PCR. V, J and clone size are taken as reported in that table, and D and trimming were inferred from the DNA itself. The table records more than 150,000 clones, about nine tenths of them present only once. The CDR3 length is 17 residues. V shed 4 bases, J shed 6 bases, and the junction held 16 bases outside the gene matches. Germline V CDR1 and CDR2: KGHSH, LQKENI. The sequenced sample consisted of peripheral blood. V usage is TRBV18 and J usage is TRBJ2-3; 7 nucleotides line up with TRBD2. The receptor was isolated from a man in his 70s with active or convalescent COVID-19. The CDR3 DNA reads as TGTGCCAGCTCACTGGGATGGGGAGGGACCTCTTCTGATACGCAGTATTTT. Amino acid sequence: CASSLGWGGTSSDTQYF.